A single sample is the source of the 29 T cell receptor beta chains below, sequenced in a study of long-term antiretroviral therapy in people with HIV. Sequencing used immunoSEQ v3.0 at survey level. Assay: immunoSEQ multiplex PCR; the TCRdb copy retains only in-frame clones and omits some. This repertoire shows about 28,000 clones, around 83% found once; its top ten account for about 6.6%. Sequenced material: unsorted PBMCs, taken 0.4 years after starting antiretroviral therapy. These receptors were taken from a man aged 18 to 30 with HIV.

The genes are TRBV7-8 and TRBJ2-1, with 10 bases identical to TRBD1. V dropped 5 bases and J dropped 7; count of bases not matched to a gene: 11. Per the germline V gene, CDR1 is SGHVS and CDR2 is FQNEAQ. The CDR3 consists of 16 residues. CDR3 sequence (DNA): TGTGCCAGCAGCCCCCCCGGGGGGACAGGGGAAAATGAGCAGTTCTTC. Amino acids: CASSPPGGTGENEQFF.

This clone was counted once. The chain couples TRBV4-3 to TRBJ1-1, with D unresolved. With 0 bases removed from V and 8 bases from J, the gap between germline ends came to 16 bases. The germline V gene has CDR1 LGHNA and CDR2 YSLEER. The CDR3 length is 15 residues. The CDR3: CASSQDVTGSPEAFF. The CDR3 bases are TGCGCCAGCAGCCAAGATGTAACCGGGAGTCCAGAAGCTTTCTTT.

V and J are TRBV19 and TRBJ1-1; TRBD1 aligns across 10 bases. Trimming cost V 8 bases and J 9 bases; bases outside gene matches: 12. Germline assignment: CDR1 LNHDA and CDR2 SQIVND (reference sequence). The CDR3 covers 14 residues. CDR3 nucleotide sequence: TGTGCCAGTTACTCCGGGACAGGGGCCACCAAAGCTTTCTTT. Translated, it gives CASYSGTGATKAFF.

The chain links TRBV14 to TRBJ2-4; 8 nucleotides match TRBD2. The CDR3 covers 16 residues. V lost 2 bases, J lost 7 bases, and 10 bases stayed unmatched. Germline V gene sequence: CDR1 SGHDN, CDR2 FVKESK. CDR3 in amino acids: CASSQTREGLWNIQYF. DNA of the CDR3: TGTGCCAGCAGCCAAACCCGGGAGGGCCTGTGGAACATTCAGTACTTC.

The genes are TRBV9 and TRBJ1-4; 7 bases are shared with TRBD1. This CDR3 region has 16 residues. V was clipped by 3 bases and J by 2 bases; unmatched bases: 7. CDR1 is SGDLS and CDR2 is YYNGEE in the germline V gene. The CDR3 sequence is CASSEGEGATNEKLFF. CDR3 nucleotides: TGTGCCAGCAGCGAGGGGGAGGGGGCCACTAATGAAAAACTGTTTTTT.

The J gene is TRBJ2-7, the V gene TRBV20-1, with D unclear. The CDR3 spans 11 residues. Germline CDR1 is DFQATT and CDR2 is SNEGSKA (reference sequence). With 2 bases removed from V and 3 bases from J, the gap between germline ends came to 5 bases. The CDR3 bases are TGCAGTGCTAGAAGAGTCTACGAGCAGTACTTC. Protein: CSARRVYEQYF.

The rearrangement joins TRBV6-5 to TRBJ2-3, with a weak D call TRBD2 (6 bases). Trimming shortened V by 4 bases and J by 1 base, and 9 bases separated the two germline ends. Germline CDR1 reads MNHEY; CDR2 reads SVGAGI. This CDR3 is built from 14 residues. The CDR3 reads CASSLGLGTDTQYF. The CDR3 region has the DNA TGTGCCAGCAGTTTGGGACTGGGCACAGATACGCAGTATTTT.

For the CDR3, the DNA is TGCAGCGTTGGAGCGGGGAGAAGATACAATGAGCAGTTCTTC. Its protein is CSVGAGRRYNEQFF. The chain links TRBV29-1 to TRBJ2-1, with 7 bases matching TRBD2. Germline V gene data show CDR1 as SQVTM and CDR2 as ANQGSEA. With V trimmed by 4 bases and J by 4 bases, 7 bases remained unmatched. The CDR3 runs 14 residues.

This clone was detected a few times. The rearrangement links TRBV27 to TRBJ1-5; the D is unclear. Germline CDR1 is MNHEY and CDR2 is SMNVEV (reference sequence). V gave up 3 bases and J gave up 3 bases, with 6 bases separating them. This CDR3 has 13 amino acids. CDR3 nucleotides: TGTGCCAGCAGTTTGAGCCTCAATCAGCCCCAGCATTTT. Amino acids: CASSLSLNQPQHF.

The chain links TRBV6-1 to TRBJ2-1; TRBD2 matches at 10 bases. The V gene end was trimmed by 0 bases and the J gene end by 0 bases; junction bases not matched to a gene: 11. The CDR3 sequence is 20 residues long. Germline assignment: CDR1 MNHNS and CDR2 SASEGT. CDR3 in DNA: TGTGCCAGCAGTGAAGCGGGAGCTAGCGGGAGCCCAATCTCCTACAATGAGCAGTTCTTC. It codes for CASSEAGASGSPISYNEQFF.

The chain has TRBV11-2 and TRBJ2-7; tentatively, D is TRBD2 (6 bases). The CDR3 is 13 residues long. The germline CDR1 and CDR2 sequences are SGHAT and FQNNGV. V lost 5 bases, J lost 1 base, and 9 bases lay in between. DNA of the CDR3: TGTGCCAGCAGCCCTGGGGGGTCCTACGAGCAGTACTTC. Its protein product is CASSPGGSYEQYF.

The chain links TRBV19 to TRBJ2-7, with 9 bases identical to TRBD2. V shed 3 bases, J shed 3 bases, and the junction held 12 bases outside the gene matches. The length of the CDR3 is 17 residues. Looked up from germline, CDR1 is LNHDA and CDR2 is SQIVND (reference sequence). In DNA form, the CDR3 reads TGTGCCAGTAGTATTTCTCTAATAGCGGGAGTAAGCTACGAGCAGTACTTC. It yields the protein CASSISLIAGVSYEQYF.

The chain has TRBV6-5 and TRBJ1-2; 9 bases map to TRBD1. From germline, CDR1 is MNHEY and CDR2 SVGAGI. Germline trimming cut 4 bases from V and 4 bases from J; bases unmatched to any gene: 10. The CDR3 sequence is 16 residues long. The CDR3 region is CASSWGQGTILYGYTF. CDR3 DNA: TGTGCCAGCAGTTGGGGACAGGGCACTATCCTCTATGGCTACACCTTC.

This chain connects TRBV27 to TRBJ2-3; 7 nucleotides match TRBD2. Germline CDR1 MNHEY, CDR2 SMNVEV (reference sequence). The CDR3 is 14 amino acids. Losses at the gene ends were 2 bases for V and 2 bases for J; bases not matched to a gene: 1. The chain's CDR3 is CASSLSGTTDTQYF. In DNA form, the CDR3 reads TGTGCCAGCAGTTTAAGCGGGACCACAGATACGCAGTATTTT.

The chain combines TRBV5-1 with TRBJ1-4, with D possibly matching TRBD1 (5 bases). Germline V gene data show CDR1 as SGHRS and CDR2 as YFSETQ. With 0 bases removed from V and 6 bases from J, the gap between germline ends came to 15 bases. This CDR3 region has 16 residues. CDR3 region: CASSLGFGGGDEKLFF. CDR3 nucleotide sequence: TGCGCCAGCAGCTTGGGCTTCGGGGGGGGAGATGAAAAACTGTTTTTT.

Relative to its sample, this clone is medium-sized. The rearrangement joins TRBV7-8 to TRBJ1-6; no reliable D call. This CDR3 is built from 17 residues. The germline CDR1 and CDR2 sequences are SGHVS and FQNEAQ. V was cut by 5 bases and J by 0 bases, with 14 bases left in between. The CDR3 coding sequence is TGTGCCAGCAGCCCGATACCTTTAAGCTCCTATAATTCACCCCTCCACTTT. Amino acid sequence: CASSPIPLSSYNSPLHF.

This clone was detected a few times. The chain is built from TRBV19 and TRBJ2-2; 7 nucleotides match TRBD1. This CDR3 is built from 16 residues. V shed 5 bases and J 2 bases; nucleotides not matched to a gene: 8. Germline CDR1 is LNHDA and CDR2 is SQIVND (reference sequence). The CDR3 loop reads CASSDRDRSNTGELFF. Written as DNA, the CDR3 is TGTGCCAGTAGTGACAGGGACAGATCAAACACCGGGGAGCTGTTTTTT. The whole variable domain, filled in from reference TRBV19 and TRBJ2-2, reads DGGITQSPKYLFRKEGQNVTLSCEQNLNHDAMYWYRQDPGQGLRLIYYSQIVNDFQKGDIAEGYSVSREKKESFPLTVTSAQKNPTAFYLCASSDRDRSNTGELFFGEGSRLTVL.

The CDR3 coding sequence is TGTGCCAGCAGTTACAAAGGGGAAGGGCCTTATGGCTACACCTTC. This sequence encodes CASSYKGEGPYGYTF. V and J are TRBV6-5 and TRBJ1-2; perhaps TRBD1 as D (5 bases). Germline CDR1 MNHEY, CDR2 SVGAGI. The CDR3 is 15 residues long. V lost 2 bases to trimming and J lost 5 bases, with 15 bases between them.

The chain carries TRBV27 and TRBJ2-3, with TRBD2 matching over 7 bases. The germline V gene encodes CDR1 MNHEY and CDR2 SMNVEV (reference sequence). V shed 2 bases and J 8 bases; nucleotides not matched to a gene: 4. The CDR3 runs 13 residues. CDR3 nucleotide sequence: TGTGCCAGCAGTTTAGGCCCGGGAGGTACGCAGTATTTT. Translated, it gives CASSLGPGGTQYF.

The chain employs TRBV6-6 and TRBJ1-1; 7 bases are shared with TRBD1. The ends lost 0 bases at V and 2 bases at J; junction bases unmatched: 3. Germline CDR1 and CDR2: MNHNY and SVGAGI (reference sequence). This CDR3 spans 15 amino acids. For the CDR3, the DNA is TGTGCCAGCAGTTACTCGAGGGACAGCAACACTGAAGCTTTCTTT. Residues: CASSYSRDSNTEAFF.

This sequence joins TRBV5-4 and TRBJ2-7; 13 bases are a match to TRBD2. The germline gives CDR1 SGHNT, CDR2 YYREEE (reference sequence). The V gene end was trimmed by 5 bases and the J gene end by 7 bases; junction bases not matched to a gene: 12. The CDR3 is 16 amino acids. CDR3 protein: CASRDTSGRASIEQYF. Here the CDR3 DNA reads TGTGCCAGCAGGGATACTAGCGGGAGGGCCTCTATTGAGCAGTACTTC.

This chain links TRBV19 with TRBJ2-7; weak D call: TRBD1 (5 bases). Trimming cost V 6 bases and J 3 bases, with 18 bases left between them. The CDR3 runs 15 residues. Germline V lookup: CDR1 LNHDA, CDR2 SQIVND (reference sequence). This CDR3 is CASSLDISTFYEQYF. The CDR3 bases are TGTGCCAGTAGCCTGGACATTTCTACCTTCTACGAGCAGTACTTC.

This clone was detected only a few times. This chain links TRBV10-3 with TRBJ1-3, with TRBD1 matching over 7 bases. CDR1 and CDR2 (germline): ENHRY, SYGVKD. The ends lost 0 bases at V and 1 base at J; junction bases unmatched: 3. The CDR3 sequence is 16 residues long. The CDR3 DNA reads as TGTGCCATCAGTGAGTCGGAGGGGGCGTCTGGAAACACCATATATTTT. This translates into CAISESEGASGNTIYF.

The rearrangement links TRBV4-2 to TRBJ2-7; D not certain. The V end was cut by 1 base, the J end by 3 bases, with 19 bases between. Per the germline V gene, CDR1 is LGHNA and CDR2 is YNFKEQ. The CDR3 extends over 17 amino acids. The CDR3 DNA follows: TGTGCCAGCAGCCAAGGTGCTGGAAGGCAGGACCGCTACGAGCAGTACTTC. This translates into CASSQGAGRQDRYEQYF.

The rearrangement joins TRBV19 to TRBJ1-1, with D unresolved. The CDR3 is 13 residues long. From germline, CDR1 is LNHDA and CDR2 SQIVND (reference sequence). The ends were cut back, 5 bases at V and 5 bases at J, with 12 bases in the middle. In DNA, the CDR3 is TGTGCCAGTAGTTATAGGCCGGCGACTGAAGCTTTCTTT. Translation: CASSYRPATEAFF.

As DNA, the CDR3 is TGTGCCAGCAGCCCAGGGAAGGCCTTAGGGACTCAGCCCCAGCATTTT. Translating it yields CASSPGKALGTQPQHF. This chain connects TRBV7-6 to TRBJ1-5, with TRBD1 as a possible D gene (5 bases). Germline values: CDR1 SGHVS, CDR2 FNYEAQ. CDR3 length: 16 amino acids. V shed 5 bases and J shed 6 bases, with 20 bases lying between them.

The chain links TRBV29-1 to TRBJ1-5; 9 nucleotides align to TRBD1. V lost 6 bases, J lost 7 bases, and 13 bases stayed unmatched. The germline V gene has CDR1 SQVTM and CDR2 ANQGSEA. The CDR3 is 15 residues long. The DNA of the CDR3 is TGCAGCGTCCAACAGACAGGGGGTCTCGGGCAGCCCCAGCATTTT. This codes for CSVQQTGGLGQPQHF.

This clone appeared a few times. J is TRBJ1-4 and V is TRBV28; the D is unclear. The V end lost 3 bases, the J end lost 2 bases, and 10 bases lay between the germline ends. Per germline, CDR1 MDHEN and CDR2 SYDVKM. The CDR3 contains 15 residues. The CDR3 nucleotides read TGTGCCAGCAGTTTTGGAAGGACCACTAATGAAAAACTGTTTTTT. It encodes CASSFGRTTNEKLFF.

The chain joins TRBV19 to TRBJ1-1; D ambiguous. Germline CDR1 and CDR2: LNHDA and SQIVND (reference sequence). The CDR3 spans 12 residues. Trimming left V 7 bases short and J 1 base short, with 7 bases between. The CDR3 protein is CASNQGNTEAFF. The CDR3 DNA sequence: TGTGCCAGTAACCAAGGGAACACTGAAGCTTTCTTT. The full variable domain, with the rest looked up from reference TRBV19 and TRBJ1-1, is DGGITQSPKYLFRKEGQNVTLSCEQNLNHDAMYWYRQDPGQGLRLIYYSQIVNDFQKGDIAEGYSVSREKKESFPLTVTSAQKNPTAFYLCASNQGNTEAFFGQGTRLTVV.